One and the same sample provided the 28 T cell receptor beta chains below, sequenced in a study of shared clonotypes between healthy human individuals. Some clones are missing from TCRdb's copy, which holds only in-frame ones; the method was immunoSEQ multiplex PCR. The sample holds millions of clones; more than 80% are singletons and the top ten take 0.39%. Input material: naive CD4+ T cells from PBMCs. Indicated subset: CD45RA+ positively selected. The receptors derive from a man in his late teens or twenties in good health. Some clones in this sample may be carry-over from other donors' samples.

This rearrangement joins TRBV30 to TRBJ1-4; TRBD1 matches at 7 bases. From germline, CDR1 is GTSNPN and CDR2 SVGIG (reference sequence). The V segment lost 0 bases and the J segment 4 bases; nucleotides outside the gene matches: 11. This CDR3 contains 17 residues. Written as DNA, the CDR3 is TGTGCCTGGAGTGTGGGGACCACAGGGGCAGTTAATGAAAAACTGTTTTTT. Translating gives CAWSVGTTGAVNEKLFF.

The CDR3 sequence: CASSGAGEAFF. The DNA for the CDR3 is TGTGCCAGCTCGGGGGCGGGTGAAGCTTTCTTT. The chain links TRBV18 to TRBJ1-1; possibly TRBD1 for D (6 bases). V lost 6 bases to trimming and J lost 7 bases, with 9 bases between them. CDR1 and CDR2 from the germline V gene are KGHSH and LQKENI. The CDR3 totals 11 residues.

The chain links TRBV7-6 to TRBJ2-7, with D unclear. The CDR3 is made up of 12 amino acids. Germline V gene lookup returns CDR1 SGHVS and CDR2 FNYEAQ. The V and J ends lost 5 bases and 2 bases respectively, with 7 bases between them. CDR3 sequence: CASSLVTYEQYF. CDR3 in DNA: TGTGCCAGCAGCCTCGTCACCTACGAGCAGTACTTC.

As concerns this clone: At one of its ends the junction is not consistent with the germline gene, which may arise from a read error. This sequence joins TRBV2 and TRBJ2-1; 11 positions agree with TRBD2. The CDR3 is 16 residues long. In germline, CDR1 is SNHLY, CDR2 FYNNEI. The CDR3 loop is CASSEFSGRAYNEQFF. CDR3 nucleotide sequence: TGTGCCAGCAGTGAGTTTAGCGGGAGGGCCTATAATGAGCAGTTCTTC.

This clone was seen a single time. The V gene is TRBV7-2, the J gene TRBJ2-7; tentative D call: TRBD1 (7 bases). CDR3 length: 15 residues. From germline, CDR1 is SGHTA and CDR2 FQGNSA. V lost 1 base to trimming and J lost 5 bases, with 15 bases between them. CDR3 loop: CASSLGRGQADEQYF. In DNA form, the CDR3 reads TGTGCCAGCAGCTTAGGGAGGGGGCAAGCCGACGAGCAGTACTTC.

J is TRBJ2-1 and V is TRBV5-6, with D perhaps TRBD1 (6 bases). In germline, CDR1 is SGHDT, CDR2 YYEEEE. The CDR3 is made up of 13 amino acids. V was clipped by 3 bases and J by 14 bases, with 18 bases between them. Here the CDR3 DNA reads TGTGCCAGCAGCTCAGTGGGCCGGGACAAGGAGTTCTTC. This encodes CASSSVGRDKEFF.

J is TRBJ1-4 and V is TRBV5-5; D remains ambiguous. V gave up 0 bases and J gave up 14 bases, with 17 bases separating them. The CDR3 totals 14 residues. Germline V lookup: CDR1 SGHKS, CDR2 YYEKEE (reference sequence). The CDR3 here is CASSLGPDGTLLFF. The CDR3 DNA follows: TGTGCCAGCAGCTTGGGCCCCGACGGTACATTGCTGTTTTTT.

The chain recombines TRBV6-1 with TRBJ1-5; 7 nucleotides match TRBD1. The CDR3 contains 15 residues. Germline lookup yields CDR1 MNHNS and CDR2 SASEGT. Unmatched junction bases numbered 7, after V lost 4 bases and J lost 4 bases. The CDR3 is CASSGRDSLNQPQHF. The DNA for the CDR3 is TGTGCCAGCAGTGGGCGGGACAGCCTAAATCAGCCCCAGCATTTT.

This clone was detected only a few times. This chain links TRBV4-2 with TRBJ2-2, with 10 bases aligning to TRBD1. The CDR3 length is 17 residues. Germline V CDR1 and CDR2: LGHNA, YNFKEQ. Germline trimming cut 0 bases from V and 3 bases from J; bases unmatched to any gene: 4. The CDR3 sequence is CASSQDAGQGHTGELFF. The CDR3 DNA sequence: TGTGCCAGCAGCCAAGATGCGGGACAGGGGCACACCGGGGAGCTGTTTTTT.

The V call is TRBV7-6, the J call TRBJ2-5; D is unresolved. The germline V gene encodes CDR1 SGHVS and CDR2 FNYEAQ. Trimming stripped 1 base from V and 2 bases from J, with 8 bases between. The CDR3 loop spans 14 amino acids. This CDR3 is CASSLGTQQETQYF. In DNA, the CDR3 is TGTGCCAGCAGCTTAGGGACCCAACAAGAGACCCAGTACTTC.

The gene calls are TRBV7-7 and TRBJ2-1, with 9 bases aligning to TRBD1. V gave up 5 bases and J gave up 4 bases; unmatched junction bases: 9. This CDR3 has 16 residues. CDR1 is SSHAT, CDR2 FNYEAQ, per germline (reference sequence). The DNA of the CDR3 is TGTGCCAGCAGCCCTGACGGGACAGGGATTTACAATGAGCAGTTCTTC. Protein product: CASSPDGTGIYNEQFF.

The genes are TRBV10-3 and TRBJ2-3; D might be TRBD1 or TRBD2, each matching 6 bases. This CDR3 has 13 amino acids. CDR1 is ENHRY, CDR2 SYGVKD, per germline. Trimming took off 3 bases at V and 4 bases at J, with 8 bases between the two ends. The chain's CDR3 is CAISDGGPDTQYF. The DNA for the CDR3 is TGTGCCATCAGTGACGGGGGCCCAGATACGCAGTATTTT.

The rearrangement joins TRBV28 to TRBJ1-1; weak D call: TRBD1 (5 bases). The V gene lost 6 bases and the J gene lost 3 bases, with 11 bases spanning the gap. CDR1 and CDR2 (germline): MDHEN, SYDVKM. This CDR3 is 13 amino acids long. This CDR3 reads CASRSGTYTEAFF. CDR3 in DNA: TGTGCCAGCAGATCCGGGACCTACACTGAAGCTTTCTTT.

The chain links TRBV14 to TRBJ2-1; 7 bases map to TRBD2. Germline V lookup: CDR1 SGHDN, CDR2 FVKESK. The junction had 3 bases not matched to a gene; V was cut back by 0 bases and J by 1 base. There are 16 residues in the CDR3. The CDR3 region has the DNA TGTGCCAGCAGCCAAGAAAGAGCGGGATCCTACAATGAGCAGTTCTTC. Its translation is CASSQERAGSYNEQFF. Supplemented by reference TRBV14 and TRBJ2-1, the full variable domain reads EAGVTQFPSHSVIEKGQTVTLRCDPISGHDNLYWYRRVMGKEIKFLLHFVKESKQDESGMPNNRFLAERTGGTYSTLKVQPAELEDSGVYFCASSQERAGSYNEQFFGPGTRLTVL.

V is TRBV28 and J is TRBJ2-7; TRBD1 aligns across 7 bases. V lost 7 bases to trimming and J lost 5 bases; unmatched junction nucleotides: 8. This CDR3 has 13 amino acids. Germline CDR1 reads MDHEN; CDR2 reads SYDVKM. CDR3 in amino acids: CASTPGGFNEQYF. The CDR3 DNA is TGTGCCAGCACCCCAGGGGGTTTCAACGAGCAGTACTTC. The entire variable domain, with the rest obtained from reference TRBV28 and TRBJ2-7, is as follows: DVKVTQSSRYLVKRTGEKVFLECVQDMDHENMFWYRQDPGLGLRLIYFSYDVKMKEKGDIPEGYSVSREKKERFSLILESASTNQTSMYLCASTPGGFNEQYFGPGTRLTVT.

This sequence joins TRBV5-1 and TRBJ2-3; possibly TRBD1 or TRBD2 for D (5 bases each). This CDR3 region has 14 residues. Between the trimmed V and J ends, which lost 0 bases and 10 bases, there was a span of 15 bases. CDR1 and CDR2 (germline): SGHRS, YFSETQ. The DNA for the CDR3 is TGCGCCAGCAGCTTGGGTTCGCAGGGAGCCGCGCAGTATTTT. Translated, it gives CASSLGSQGAAQYF.

A word on this clone: The same CDR3 also results from other DNA sequences found in this sample. The chain uses TRBV28 and TRBJ1-5; possible D gene TRBD1, 6 bases. The germline CDR1 and CDR2 sequences are MDHEN and SYDVKM. This CDR3 has 14 amino acids. V lost 6 bases and J lost 3, with 12 bases in between. This CDR3 reads CASRRTGNNQPQHF. The CDR3 DNA follows: TGTGCCAGCAGACGCACAGGGAACAATCAGCCCCAGCATTTT.

The chain is built from TRBV30 and TRBJ1-4, with D perhaps TRBD1 (6 bases). The V end lost 6 bases, the J end lost 4 bases, and 24 bases lay between the germline ends. The CDR3 loop spans 17 amino acids. CDR1 GTSNPN and CDR2 SVGIG come from the germline V gene (reference sequence). CDR3 sequence reads: CACRGGQRERFNEKLFF. CDR3 bases: TGTGCCTGCCGAGGGGGTCAGCGGGAAAGGTTTAATGAAAAACTGTTTTTT.

A remark on this clone: The sample has other DNA sequences that encode this CDR3 too. This sequence joins TRBV5-4 and TRBJ2-5, with 9 nucleotides matching TRBD2. Germline trimming cut 0 bases from V and 5 bases from J; bases unmatched to any gene: 8. The germline gives CDR1 SGHNT, CDR2 YYREEE (reference sequence). The CDR3 has 16 amino acids. The CDR3 bases are TGTGCCAGCAGCTTGGGGTTAGCGGGAGCGGGGGAGACCCAGTACTTC. Encoded protein: CASSLGLAGAGETQYF.

The chain has TRBV6-1 and TRBJ1-5; D perhaps matches TRBD1 (5 bases). Germline lookup yields CDR1 MNHNS and CDR2 SASEGT. The CDR3 runs to 16 residues. V shed 4 bases and J shed 1 base, with 14 bases lying between them. The CDR3 region has the DNA TGTGCCAGCAGTGCCTGGGACCGAGAGAGCAATCAGCCCCAGCATTTT. This encodes CASSAWDRESNQPQHF.

The genes are TRBV10-3 and TRBJ1-3, with 7 bases matching TRBD1. The CDR3 has 16 residues. Germline CDR1 reads ENHRY; CDR2 reads SYGVKD. The junction had 9 bases not matched to a gene; V was cut back by 2 bases and J by 5 bases. CDR3 nucleotide sequence: TGTGCCATCAGTGAGGCTCGGGGCAGGGGGAGAAACACCATATATTTT. Residues: CAISEARGRGRNTIYF.

The J gene is TRBJ2-2, the V gene TRBV11-3; 10 positions match TRBD2. The V and J ends lost 4 bases and 1 base, in that order; junction bases with no gene match: 12. The CDR3 is 19 amino acids. Per germline, CDR1 SGHNT and CDR2 YENEEA. The CDR3 is CASSSYPRLAGLNTGELFF. CDR3 nucleotides: TGTGCCAGCAGCTCATACCCTAGACTAGCGGGCCTGAACACCGGGGAGCTGTTTTTT.

This clone is a singleton in its sample. The sample carries other DNA sequences with the same CDR3. The V and J genes are TRBV28 and TRBJ1-1; no clear D gene. The CDR3 runs 12 residues. In germline, CDR1 is MDHEN, CDR2 SYDVKM. The V gene lost 7 bases and the J gene lost 0 bases, with 6 bases spanning the gap. The CDR3 here is CASKGLNTEAFF. CDR3 nucleotide sequence: TGTGCCAGCAAAGGACTGAACACTGAAGCTTTCTTT. Full variable domain (outside the CDR3, taken from reference TRBV28 and TRBJ1-1): DVKVTQSSRYLVKRTGEKVFLECVQDMDHENMFWYRQDPGLGLRLIYFSYDVKMKEKGDIPEGYSVSREKKERFSLILESASTNQTSMYLCASKGLNTEAFFGQGTRLTVV.

The chain carries TRBV2 and TRBJ2-7; 7 positions match TRBD1. Looked up from germline, CDR1 is SNHLY and CDR2 is FYNNEI. V gave up 8 bases and J gave up 2 bases; unmatched junction bases: 0. The CDR3 extends over 11 amino acids. CDR3 bases: TGTGCCAGCGACAGGGCCTACGAGCAGTACTTC. Translated, it gives CASDRAYEQYF.

CDR3: CASRTGAGSYYGYTF. CDR3 DNA: TGTGCCAGCAGGACAGGGGCGGGGAGTTACTATGGCTACACCTTC. The chain combines TRBV28 with TRBJ1-2; 8 bases map to TRBD1. Germline assignment: CDR1 MDHEN and CDR2 SYDVKM. The J segment lost 3 bases and the V segment lost 6 bases, leaving 9 bases of the junction unmatched. The CDR3 spans 15 residues.

This chain joins TRBV2 and TRBJ2-3; 7 nucleotides match TRBD1. The CDR3 is 15 residues long. Trimming at V came to 6 bases and at J to 4 bases, leaving 10 bases not matched to a gene. CDR1 SNHLY and CDR2 FYNNEI come from the germline V gene. The CDR3 is CASRSQGLRADTQYF. In nucleotides, the CDR3 is TGTGCCAGCAGATCACAGGGGCTACGGGCAGATACGCAGTATTTT.

This clone was picked up a small number of times. The rearrangement uses TRBV9 and TRBJ2-2, with D unclear. The ends were cut back, 3 bases at V and 1 base at J, with 16 bases in the middle. Germline V CDR1 and CDR2: SGDLS, YYNGEE. The CDR3 has 17 amino acids. Here the CDR3 DNA reads TGTGCCAGCAGCGCGCAAGCTTTCCAGATGAACACCGGGGAGCTGTTTTTT. It encodes CASSAQAFQMNTGELFF.

The table lists this clone with a few counts. The CDR3 DNA reads as TGTGCCAGCAGCCCTACGGGGGGAGGAATTATCAATGAGCAGTTCTTC. This translates into CASSPTGGGIINEQFF. The chain has TRBV28 and TRBJ2-1; 7 bases agree with TRBD2. CDR1 and CDR2 (germline): MDHEN, SYDVKM. This CDR3 is built from 16 residues. V shed 6 bases, J shed 6 bases, and the junction held 14 bases outside the gene matches.